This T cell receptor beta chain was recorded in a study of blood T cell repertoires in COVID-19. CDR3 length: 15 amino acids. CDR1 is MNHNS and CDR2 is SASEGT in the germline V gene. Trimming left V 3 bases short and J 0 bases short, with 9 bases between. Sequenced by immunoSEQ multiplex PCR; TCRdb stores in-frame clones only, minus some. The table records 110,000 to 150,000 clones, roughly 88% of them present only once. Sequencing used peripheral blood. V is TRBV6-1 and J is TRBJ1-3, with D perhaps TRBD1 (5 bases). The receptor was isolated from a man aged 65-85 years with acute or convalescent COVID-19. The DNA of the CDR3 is TGTGCCAGCAGTGACCGACAGCACTCTGGAAACACCATATATTTT. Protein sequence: CASSDRQHSGNTIYF.